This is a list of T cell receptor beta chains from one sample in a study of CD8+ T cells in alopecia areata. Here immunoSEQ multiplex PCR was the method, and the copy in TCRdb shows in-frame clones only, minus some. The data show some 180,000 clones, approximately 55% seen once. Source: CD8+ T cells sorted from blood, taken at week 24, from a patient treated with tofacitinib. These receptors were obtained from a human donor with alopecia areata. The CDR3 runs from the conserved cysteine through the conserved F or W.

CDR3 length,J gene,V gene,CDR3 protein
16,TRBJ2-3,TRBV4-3,CASSQLRDGGTDTQYF
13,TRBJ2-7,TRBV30,CAWTSLISYEQYF
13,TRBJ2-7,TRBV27,CASSSGGSYEQYF
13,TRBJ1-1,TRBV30,CAWSVRGGTEAFF
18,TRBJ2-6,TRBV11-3,CASSPRVGQPSGANVLTF
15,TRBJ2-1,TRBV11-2,CASSLASGDYNEQFF
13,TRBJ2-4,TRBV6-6,CASSHRVEDIQYF
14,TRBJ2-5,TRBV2,CASTSGLVDQTQYF
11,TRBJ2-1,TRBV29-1,CSAGRVEEQFF
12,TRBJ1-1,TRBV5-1,CASSSGGTEAFF
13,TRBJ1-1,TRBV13,CASSLAGGTEAFF
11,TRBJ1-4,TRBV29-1,CSGRFNEKLFF
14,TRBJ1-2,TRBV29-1,CSVTEKGRDYGYTF
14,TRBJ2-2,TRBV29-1,CSAVGTRNTGELFF
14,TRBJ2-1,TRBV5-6,CASSFTGLGNEQFF
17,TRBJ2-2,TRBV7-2,CASSSEKDRGYTGELFF
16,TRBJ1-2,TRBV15,CATSTTRDRVNYGYTF
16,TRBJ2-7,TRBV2,CASSSSRRQGTHEQYF
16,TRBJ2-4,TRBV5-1,CASSSADSYSKNIQYF
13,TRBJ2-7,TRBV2,CASSGDYSYEQYF
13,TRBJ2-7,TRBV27,CASSSGLVSEQYF
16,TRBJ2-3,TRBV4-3,CASSQDRLSGGNTQYF
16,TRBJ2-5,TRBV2,CASRSTPAGNQETQYF
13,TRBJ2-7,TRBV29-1,CSVPGTDTYEQYF
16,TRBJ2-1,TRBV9,CASSVVGEGTLNEQFF
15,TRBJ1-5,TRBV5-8,CASNPGTGGNQPQHF
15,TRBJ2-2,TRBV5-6,CASSLGTTWTGELFF
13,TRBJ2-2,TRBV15,CATSPYRGGELFF
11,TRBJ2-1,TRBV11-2,CASSSGGEQFF
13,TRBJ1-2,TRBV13,CASSLEGNYGYTF
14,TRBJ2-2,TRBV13,CASSPNTGGGELFF
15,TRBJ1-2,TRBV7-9,CASSLGSGRNYGYTF
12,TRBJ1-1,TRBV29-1,CSVTVMNTEAFF
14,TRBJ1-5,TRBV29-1,CSVGGDSSNQPQHF
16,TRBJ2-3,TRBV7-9,CASSPWGGDSTDTQYF
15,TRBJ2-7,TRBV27,CASSLMGTPAYEQYF
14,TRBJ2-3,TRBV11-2,CASSLTSGWDTQYF
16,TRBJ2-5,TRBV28,CASSLWSQGAGETQYF
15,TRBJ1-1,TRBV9,CASSPTPKMNTEAFF
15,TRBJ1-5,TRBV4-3,CASSKITGGNQPQHF
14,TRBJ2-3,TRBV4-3,CASSHGDSTDTQYF
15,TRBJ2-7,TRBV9,CASSVGRLPTYEQYF